This T cell receptor beta chain was sequenced during a study of cytomegalovirus exposure and HLA in healthy donors. As concerns this clone: No antigen is known for it.

The validation cohort, a group of under 150 subjects, included the donors and was separate from the approximately 680-subject first cohort. Looked up from germline, CDR1 is SGHDN and CDR2 is FVKESK. V was trimmed by 3 bases and J by 0 bases, leaving 20 bases between them. The CDR3 sequence is 18 residues long. The method was immunoSEQ multiplex PCR; TCRdb's version includes in-frame clones alone and lacks a portion of them. The sample contains around 130,000 clones, roughly 89% of which appear only once. Study-level points and caveats: The authors enumerated around 150 TCR beta chains as linked to cytomegalovirus. A few chains linked to CMV were shown in vitro to be specific for CMV antigens.

The J gene is TRBJ1-2, the V gene TRBV14; a weak D match, TRBD1 (6 bases). The sample consisted of PBMCs. The receptor was derived from a man aged 25 to 45 in good health and CMV-seronegative. DNA of the CDR3: TGTGCCAGCAGCCATTCCGGGACATGGAGATTCACTAACTATGGCTACACCTTC. Protein: CASSHSGTWRFTNYGYTF.